This T cell receptor (beta chain) stems from a study of shared clonotypes between healthy human individuals. Study observations and caveats: Unshared clonotypes carried lower generation probabilities than those common to all four donors. Naive subsets, compared against memory subsets, generally had larger estimated richness values.

It was at deep level that the assay was run. Over several immunoSEQ plates, each subset's genomic DNA was distributed in even portions. Here immunoSEQ multiplex PCR was the method, and the copy in TCRdb shows in-frame clones only, minus some. The sample holds approximately 2.3 million clones; approximately 95% are singletons and the top ten take under 0.45%. On this clone: As yet, its antigen is unknown.

V lost 3 bases and J lost 4; bases outside the gene matches: 4. The CDR3 is made up of 16 amino acids. CDR1 is SGHAT, CDR2 FQNNGV, per germline. This receptor was identified in a man between 18 and 29 years old in good health. Some clones in this sample may be carry-over from other donors' samples. Sample: naive CD4+ T cells from PBMCs. Subset defined: CD45RA+ positively selected. The chain couples TRBV11-2 to TRBJ2-2; 11 bases match TRBD2. Written as DNA, the CDR3 is TGTGCCAGCAGCTTTAGCCTAGCGGGAGGCACCGGGGAGCTGTTTTTT. Translating gives CASSFSLAGGTGELFF.